This T cell receptor (beta chain) was captured by sequencing in a study of T-cell memory formation after mild COVID-19. One entry per CDR3 protein results from TCRdb running MiXCR on the 5' RACE reads. The table records 500,000 to 550,000 distinct CDR3 sequences, around 21% of them present only once. Germline CDR1 reads MNHEY; CDR2 reads SVGEGT. The CDR3 is made up of 15 amino acids. V dropped 7 bases and J dropped 4 bases, with 16 bases sitting between them. Sequencing was carried out using PBMCs or a T cell subset sorted from them (not recorded which). The TCR was taken from an adult woman who had mild COVID-19 (a few samples of this study predate the infection). Cell type and time point are not known. The rearrangement uses TRBV6-2 or TRBV6-3 and TRBJ2-2; a weak D match, TRBD2 (5 bases). In DNA, the CDR3 is TGTGCCAGCACTAAGGTCCCCGCGGGCACCGGGGAGCTGTTTTTT. Amino acid sequence: CASTKVPAGTGELFF.